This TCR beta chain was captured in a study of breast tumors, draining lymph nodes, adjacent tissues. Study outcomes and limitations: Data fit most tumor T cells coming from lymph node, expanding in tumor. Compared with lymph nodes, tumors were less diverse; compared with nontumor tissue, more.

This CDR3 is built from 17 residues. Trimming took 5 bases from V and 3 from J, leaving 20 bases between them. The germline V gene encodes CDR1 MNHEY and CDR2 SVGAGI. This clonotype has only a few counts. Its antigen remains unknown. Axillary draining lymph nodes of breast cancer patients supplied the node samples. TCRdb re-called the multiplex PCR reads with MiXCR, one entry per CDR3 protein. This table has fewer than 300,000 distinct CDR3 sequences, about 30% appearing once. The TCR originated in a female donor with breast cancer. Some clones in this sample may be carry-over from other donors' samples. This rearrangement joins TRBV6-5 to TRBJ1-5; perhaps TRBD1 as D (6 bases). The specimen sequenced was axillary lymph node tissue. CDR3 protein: CASSHPNHKGVNQPQHF. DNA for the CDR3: TGTGCCAGCAGTCACCCGAATCACAAGGGGGTCAATCAGCCCCAGCATTTT.